This T cell receptor beta chain was profiled in a study of T cells in Graves' hyperthyroidism and ophthalmopathy (dated by TCRdb to about 2019). Background for the entire study: Peripheral blood was collected at initial diagnosis, before any treatment. A discovery cohort of about 96 patients, about 40 with Graves' ophthalmopathy and approximately 60 with stable Graves' hyperthyroidism, was used to find distinguishing TCR V-J signatures. Prospective prediction of ophthalmopathy was tested in an independent validation cohort of 18 to 20 hyperthyroidism patients and 17 patients who later progressed to ophthalmopathy. The approximately 100 discovery patients were divided at random into training and test sets in a 7:3 ratio. In addition, the study compared T-cell repertoires in thyroid tissue and in blood from roughly 6 Graves' hyperthyroidism patients. After blood sampling, hyperthyroidism patients were treated with methimazole at a starting dose of 30 mg daily, and ophthalmopathy patients were treated with high-dose intravenous methylprednisolone. According to the paper, TCR Vbeta CDR3 sequencing was carried out on roughly 130 peripheral blood samples, which came from some 41 ophthalmopathy, around 75 hyperthyroidism and about 17 progressor patients. Broad study findings and their caveats: Sample size was not statistically predetermined, and blinding of investigators to group allocation was not performed. Most expanded thyroid clonotypes (frequency above 0.001) were also detected in blood, a finding suggesting that blood repertoires may reflect thyroid immune responses. During validation, the model predicted progression to ophthalmopathy a median of about 6.3 months ahead of onset, with around 71% sensitivity and roughly 72% specificity. A model built on a 13 V-J signature distinguished ophthalmopathy from stable hyperthyroidism, reaching about 88% sensitivity and about 81% specificity in cross-validation and 80%/75% in testing.

A patient counted as having stable Graves' hyperthyroidism if no progression to ophthalmopathy occurred over 18 months of follow-up. Hyperthyroidism patients were newly diagnosed, had a disease duration of under 2 months, and were aged 18 to 65 years. Exclusion was applied to patients with uncontrolled infections, other autoimmune diseases, pregnancy or lactation. Clinical symptoms, serum thyroxine and TRAb, thyroid ultrasound, and orbital computed tomography formed the basis for the diagnoses. Ficoll-Paque density gradient centrifugation was used to isolate PBMCs from 9.5 to 10 ml of fresh peripheral blood. Total RNA was extracted using Trizol reagent, and RNA quality was assessed on an Agilent 2100 Bioanalyzer. Note on this clonotype: It lacks a known antigen. Base qualities are not recorded, but no much larger clone differs from it by a single base.

The TCR beta CDR3 regions were amplified from RNA transcripts. The TCR CDR3 was subjected to a first round of RT-PCR using the HTBI primer set and the Qiagen OneStep RT-PCR kit. Libraries were constructed in a second round of multiplex PCR, after which size selection and purification were carried out. Sequencing of the libraries was done on an Illumina HiSeq2000 using paired-end 100 bp reads. As for how the authors treated the data: SOAPnuke was used to process the raw data, with reads discarded if the reads contained adapters or uncalled bases, had a mean Phred below 15, or lacked an exact constant-primer or identifier match. COPE v1.2.5 was used to merge high-quality paired reads, and clonotypes were defined as unique nucleotide sequences. MiTCR v1.1 was used to align the clonotypes against IMGT TRBV, TRBD and TRBJ reference segments. Analysis was restricted to V-J combinations with a frequency above 0.0001, which covered roughly 99% of repertoires. The TCS score was defined as F50 (clonal expansion) divided by E x V (chaos), with BLOSUM62-based TCRdist calculated between CDR3 peptides within each V-J. Welch's t-statistics and random forest reduced some 510 V-J features to 10 to 15, which were used in a naive Bayes classifier (R e1071). In-frame beta chains were kept once TCRdb had trimmed the public reads at Q25 with fastp and called clones with MiXCR. Entries are consolidated by CDR3 protein sequence, retaining the most common genes and DNA. TCRdb's processing, not the authors' own work, is the source of the V and J calls. Here the sample has 94,000 or so distinct CDR3 sequences; 51% occur a single time. 25% to 30% of the sample is in the top ten clones.

The CDR3 runs 19 amino acids, cysteine and phenylalanine included. Only CDR3 DNA remains: 57 bases, in frame from the first base. The junction carries 28 bases between V and J, which are trimmed by 5 bases and 3 bases respectively. The germline V gene gives CDR1 as SGHTA and CDR2 as FQGNSA. This chain is built from TRBV7-2 and TRBJ1-2, with the D gene too uncertain to name. The receptor's source is a woman in her thirties or forties with Graves' hyperthyroidism. The source material was blood. The CDR3 in this case is CASSPRLAGGPGQHYGYTF. The nucleotide sequence reads as follows: TGTGCCAGCAGCCCCCGACTAGCGGGAGGGCCCGGGCAGCACTATGGCTACACCTTC.